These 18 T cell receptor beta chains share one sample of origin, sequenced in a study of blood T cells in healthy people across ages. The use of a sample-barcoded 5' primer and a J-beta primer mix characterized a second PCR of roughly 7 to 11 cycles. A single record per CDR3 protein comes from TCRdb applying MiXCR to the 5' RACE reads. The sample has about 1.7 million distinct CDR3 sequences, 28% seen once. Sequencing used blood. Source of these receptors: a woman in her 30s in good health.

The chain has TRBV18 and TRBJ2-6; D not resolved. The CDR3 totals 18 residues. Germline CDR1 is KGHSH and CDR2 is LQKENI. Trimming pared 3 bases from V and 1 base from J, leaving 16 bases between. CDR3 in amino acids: CASSPVAGSPSGANVLTF. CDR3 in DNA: TGTGCCAGCTCACCCGTGGCAGGCAGTCCTTCTGGGGCCAACGTCCTGACTTTC.

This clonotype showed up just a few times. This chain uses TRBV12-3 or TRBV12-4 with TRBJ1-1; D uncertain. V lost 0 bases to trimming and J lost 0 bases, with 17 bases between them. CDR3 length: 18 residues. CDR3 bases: TGTGCCAGCAGTTTAGCGGTACAGACTCGTAGATTGAACACTGAAGCTTTCTTT. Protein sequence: CASSLAVQTRRLNTEAFF.

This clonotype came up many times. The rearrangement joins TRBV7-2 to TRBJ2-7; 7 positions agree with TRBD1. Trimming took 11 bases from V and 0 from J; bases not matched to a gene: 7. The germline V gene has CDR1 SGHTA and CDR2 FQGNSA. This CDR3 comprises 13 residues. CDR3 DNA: TGTGCCGGAAGGACAGGTAGCTCCTACGAGCAGTACTTC. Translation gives CAGRTGSSYEQYF.

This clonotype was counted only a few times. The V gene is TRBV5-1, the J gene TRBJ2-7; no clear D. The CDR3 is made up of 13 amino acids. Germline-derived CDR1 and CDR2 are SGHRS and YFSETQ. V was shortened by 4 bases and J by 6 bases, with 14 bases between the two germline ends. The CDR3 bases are TGCGCCAGCAGCCCAAACCCGGTTTTCGAGCAGTACTTC. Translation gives CASSPNPVFEQYF.

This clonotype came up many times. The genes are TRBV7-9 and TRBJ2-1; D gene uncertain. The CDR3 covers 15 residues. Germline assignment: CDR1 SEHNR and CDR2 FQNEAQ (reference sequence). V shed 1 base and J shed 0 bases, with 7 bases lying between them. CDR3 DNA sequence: TGTGCCAGCAGCTTAGGGTCGGACTCCTACAATGAGCAGTTCTTC. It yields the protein CASSLGSDSYNEQFF.

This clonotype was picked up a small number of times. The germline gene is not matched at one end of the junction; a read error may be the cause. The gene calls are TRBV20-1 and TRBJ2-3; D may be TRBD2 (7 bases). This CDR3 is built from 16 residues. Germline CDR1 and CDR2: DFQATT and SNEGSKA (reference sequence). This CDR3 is CSARDRAGEWTDTQYF. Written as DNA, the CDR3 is TGCAGTGCTAGAGATCGGGCGGGAGAATGGACAGATACTCAGTATTTT.

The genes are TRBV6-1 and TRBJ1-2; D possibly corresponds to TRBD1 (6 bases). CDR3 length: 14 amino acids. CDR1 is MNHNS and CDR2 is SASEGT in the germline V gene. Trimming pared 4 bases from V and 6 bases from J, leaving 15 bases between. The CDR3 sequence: CASSVDRLTHGYTF. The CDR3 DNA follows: TGTGCCAGCAGTGTTGACAGGTTAACTCATGGCTACACCTTC.

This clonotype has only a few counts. The CDR3 region has the DNA TGTGCCAGCAGCGGGGGTTCGGCGGGTAACGAGCAGTACTTC. Its protein is CASSGGSAGNEQYF. The rearrangement joins TRBV6-1 to TRBJ2-7; tentative D call: TRBD2 (6 bases). The CDR3 spans 14 residues. Deletions cut 6 bases from V and 5 bases from J, with 17 bases between. Per the germline V gene, CDR1 is MNHNS and CDR2 is SASEGT.

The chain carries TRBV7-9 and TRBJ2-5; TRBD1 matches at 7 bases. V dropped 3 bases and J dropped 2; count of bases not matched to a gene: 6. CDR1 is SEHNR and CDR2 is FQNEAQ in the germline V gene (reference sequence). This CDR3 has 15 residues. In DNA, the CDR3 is TGTGCCAGCAGCTTGAGCTGGGACAGACAAGAGACCCAGTACTTC. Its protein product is CASSLSWDRQETQYF.

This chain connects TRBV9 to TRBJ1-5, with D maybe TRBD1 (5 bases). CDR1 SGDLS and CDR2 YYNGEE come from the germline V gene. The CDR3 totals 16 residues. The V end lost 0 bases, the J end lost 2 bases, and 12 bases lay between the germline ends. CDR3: CASSVGAGAGNQPQHF. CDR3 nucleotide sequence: TGTGCCAGCAGCGTAGGAGCCGGGGCGGGCAATCAGCCCCAGCATTTT.

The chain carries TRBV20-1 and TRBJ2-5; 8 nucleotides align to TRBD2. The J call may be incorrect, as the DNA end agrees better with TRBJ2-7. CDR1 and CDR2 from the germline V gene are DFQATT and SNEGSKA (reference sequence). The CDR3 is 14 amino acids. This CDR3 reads CSAKKGLAGLEQYF. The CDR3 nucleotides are TGCAGTGCTAAAAAGGGGCTAGCGGGCCTCGAGCAGTACTTC.

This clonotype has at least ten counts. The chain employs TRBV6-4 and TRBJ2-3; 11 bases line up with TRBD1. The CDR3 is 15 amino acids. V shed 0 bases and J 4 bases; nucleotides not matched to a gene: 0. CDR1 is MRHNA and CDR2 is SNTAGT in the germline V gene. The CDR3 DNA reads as TGTGCCAGCAGTGACTCGGGACAGGGGGCAGATACGCAGTATTTT. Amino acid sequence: CASSDSGQGADTQYF.

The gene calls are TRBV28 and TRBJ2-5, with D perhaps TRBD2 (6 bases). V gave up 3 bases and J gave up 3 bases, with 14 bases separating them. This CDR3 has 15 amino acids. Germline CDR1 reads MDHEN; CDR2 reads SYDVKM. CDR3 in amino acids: CASSLDAREKETQYF. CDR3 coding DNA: TGTGCCAGCAGTTTGGACGCGCGGGAAAAAGAGACCCAGTACTTC.

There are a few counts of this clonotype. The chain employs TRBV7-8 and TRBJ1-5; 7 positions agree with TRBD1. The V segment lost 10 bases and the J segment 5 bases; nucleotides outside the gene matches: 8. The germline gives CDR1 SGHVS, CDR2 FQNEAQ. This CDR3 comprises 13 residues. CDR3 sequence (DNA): TGTGCCACGACGGACAGGCTCGATCAGCCCCAGCATTTT. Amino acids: CATTDRLDQPQHF.

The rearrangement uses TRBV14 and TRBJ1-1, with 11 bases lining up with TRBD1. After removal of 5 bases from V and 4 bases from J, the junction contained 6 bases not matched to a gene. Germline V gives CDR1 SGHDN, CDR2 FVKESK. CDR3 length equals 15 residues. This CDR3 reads CASSAGTGGVTEAFF. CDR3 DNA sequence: TGTGCCAGCAGCGCCGGGACAGGGGGGGTCACTGAAGCTTTCTTT.

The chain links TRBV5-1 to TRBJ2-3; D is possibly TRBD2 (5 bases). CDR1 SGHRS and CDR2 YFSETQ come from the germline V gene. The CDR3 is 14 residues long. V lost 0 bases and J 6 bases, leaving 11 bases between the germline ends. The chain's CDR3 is CASSLASIWDTQYF. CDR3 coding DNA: TGCGCCAGCAGCTTGGCTAGCATCTGGGATACGCAGTATTTT. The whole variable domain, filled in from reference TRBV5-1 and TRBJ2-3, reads KAGVTQTPRYLIKTRGQQVTLSCSPISGHRSVSWYQQTPGQGLQFLFEYFSETQRNKGNFPGRFSGRQFSNSRSEMNVSTLELGDSALYLCASSLASIWDTQYFGPGTRLTVL.

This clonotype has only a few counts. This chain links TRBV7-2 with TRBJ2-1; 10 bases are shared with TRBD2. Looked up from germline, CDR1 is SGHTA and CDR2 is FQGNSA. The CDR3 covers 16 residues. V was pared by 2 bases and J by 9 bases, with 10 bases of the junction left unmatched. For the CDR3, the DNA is TGTGCCAGCAGCTTACAAAGCGGGAGGGCCGCGGGTGAGCAGTTCTTC. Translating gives CASSLQSGRAAGEQFF.

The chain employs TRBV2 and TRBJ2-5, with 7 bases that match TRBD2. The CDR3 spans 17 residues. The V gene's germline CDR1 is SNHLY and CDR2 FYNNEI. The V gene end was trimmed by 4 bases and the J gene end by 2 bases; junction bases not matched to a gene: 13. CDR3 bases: TGTGCCAGCAGTGGGCTTGGTCGCGGGAGAGTACAAGAGACCCAGTACTTC. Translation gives CASSGLGRGRVQETQYF. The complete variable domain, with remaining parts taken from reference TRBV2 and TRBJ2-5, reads EPEVTQTPSHQVTQMGQEVILRCVPISNHLYFYWYRQILGQKVEFLVSFYNNEISEKSEIFDDQFSVERPDGSNFTLKIRSTKLEDSAMYFCASSGLGRGRVQETQYFGPGTRLLVL.